One and the same sample provided the 28 T cell receptor beta chains below, sequenced in a study of regulatory T cells in long-lasting Graves disease. Arm-PCR of CDR3 regions with iRepertoire HTBI primers generated TCR beta libraries. From the multiplex PCR reads, TCRdb called clonotypes with MiXCR, one entry per CDR3 protein. The top ten clones hold 25% to 30% of a sample with 300,000 to 400,000 distinct CDR3 sequences, over 15% of them seen once. Regarding time point: newly diagnosed GD, antithyroid drugs for less than 3 months. RNA from PBMCs was the source of the TCR library. Another study also made use of these data, one on T cells in Graves' hyperthyroidism and ophthalmopathy.

The sample consisted of peripheral blood mononuclear cells (PBMCs), taken at new diagnosis, from a patient treated with antithyroid drugs. These receptors were collected from a man aged 35 to 55 with Graves disease.

This clonotype was detected ten times or more. The V gene is TRBV24-1, the J gene TRBJ2-3, with 8 nucleotides matching TRBD1. The V segment lost 4 bases and the J segment 3 bases; nucleotides outside the gene matches: 8. The CDR3 has 16 residues. The germline gives CDR1 KGHDR, CDR2 SFDVKD. The CDR3 DNA reads TGTGCCACCAGTGAACCGGGGACAGGTGCGACAGATACGCAGTATTTT. Translation: CATSEPGTGATDTQYF.

In its sample, this clonotype was seen a few times. This chain connects TRBV20-1 to TRBJ1-2; D remains unclear. The germline CDR1 and CDR2 sequences are DFQATT and SNEGSKA (reference sequence). The CDR3 runs to 14 residues. Trimming pared 2 bases from V and 4 bases from J, leaving 14 bases between. This CDR3 reads CSARPIPPRYGYTF. As DNA, the CDR3 is TGCAGTGCTAGACCCATCCCCCCGCGCTATGGCTACACCTTC.

Ten or more counts support this clonotype. This chain connects TRBV2 to TRBJ2-1; D not resolved. The ends were cut back, 2 bases at V and 11 bases at J, with 10 bases in the middle. Germline V gene sequence: CDR1 SNHLY, CDR2 FYNNEI. The CDR3 contains 12 residues. CDR3 region: CASSETRIQQFF. Here the CDR3 DNA reads TGTGCCAGCAGTGAAACGCGTATACAGCAGTTCTTC.

This clonotype showed up many times. At one end, the junction sequence differs from germline, possibly due to a read error. The J gene is TRBJ2-3, the V gene TRBV20-1; D might be TRBD1 or TRBD2, each matching 5 bases. The CDR3 runs 15 residues. Germline assignment: CDR1 DFQATT and CDR2 SNEGSKA (reference sequence). The CDR3 loop reads CSARDPSRGTDTQYF. The CDR3 region has the DNA TGCAGTGCTAGAGATCCATCCCGGGGCACGGATACGCAGTATTTT.

The V and J genes are TRBV24-1 and TRBJ1-1; 10 bases line up with TRBD1. The CDR3 consists of 14 residues. In germline, CDR1 is KGHDR, CDR2 SFDVKD. Losses at the gene ends were 3 bases for V and 10 bases for J; bases not matched to a gene: 7. CDR3 sequence (DNA): TGTGCCACCAGTGATGCCGGGACAGGGGAGGGAGCTTTCTTT. It codes for CATSDAGTGEGAFF.

The chain uses TRBV25-1 and TRBJ2-7, with 7 bases identical to TRBD2. The CDR3 sequence is 13 residues long. The ends lost 4 bases at V and 5 bases at J; junction bases unmatched: 5. The germline gives CDR1 MGHDK, CDR2 SYGVNS. The CDR3 DNA reads as TGTGCCAGCAGTGTCCTGGGGGGGGACGAGCAGTACTTC. The encoded protein is CASSVLGGDEQYF.

This clonotype showed up just a few times. The rearrangement uses TRBV12-3 or TRBV12-4 and TRBJ2-3, with 11 bases that match TRBD2. The CDR3 is 16 amino acids. V was pared by 2 bases and J by 1 base, with 2 bases of the junction left unmatched. As DNA, the CDR3 is TGTGCCAGCAGTTTAAAACTAGCGGGGGGCACAGATACGCAGTATTTT. It is translated as CASSLKLAGGTDTQYF.

This clonotype was found many times. The J gene is TRBJ1-5, the V gene TRBV15; D not certain. Between the trimmed V and J ends, which lost 5 bases and 4 bases, there was a span of 6 bases. This CDR3 contains 12 residues. Germline values: CDR1 LNHNV, CDR2 YYDKDF (reference sequence). CDR3 nucleotides: TGTGCCACCAGCGGGAGAAATCAGCCCCAGCATTTT. Translated: CATSGRNQPQHF. Full variable domain (rest looked up from reference TRBV15 and TRBJ1-5): DAMVIQNPRYQVTQFGKPVTLSCSQTLNHNVMYWYQQKSSQAPKLLFHYYDKDFNNEADTPDNFQSRRPNTSFCFLDIRSPGLGDTAMYLCATSGRNQPQHFGDGTRLSIL.

This clonotype was recorded many times. The chain carries TRBV5-6 and TRBJ2-3; D is possibly TRBD2 (5 bases). V lost 1 base, J lost 9 bases, and 18 bases lay in between. The CDR3 has 15 amino acids. Germline assignment: CDR1 SGHDT and CDR2 YYEEEE. The CDR3 spells CASSLTWGAPGTQYF. The CDR3 region has the DNA TGTGCCAGCAGCTTGACCTGGGGAGCCCCCGGGACGCAGTATTTT.

The chain couples TRBV7-2 to TRBJ1-1, with 9 bases identical to TRBD1. Germline values: CDR1 SGHTA, CDR2 FQGNSA. This CDR3 region has 16 residues. J gave up 5 bases and V 2 bases, and 9 bases lay outside the gene matches. As DNA, the CDR3 is TGTGCCAGCAGCTTACACCGGACAGGGGTGGGGACTGAAGCTTTCTTT. Amino acid sequence: CASSLHRTGVGTEAFF. Based on the CDR3 plus reference TRBV7-2 and TRBJ1-1, the full variable domain is GAGVSQSPSNKVTEKGKDVELRCDPISGHTALYWYRQSLGQGLEFLIYFQGNSAPDKSGLPSDRFSAERTGGSVSTLTIQRTQQEDSAVYLCASSLHRTGVGTEAFFGQGTRLTVV.

This clonotype was seen repeatedly, ten times or more. J is TRBJ1-6 and V is TRBV5-5; TRBD1 is a possible D gene (5 bases). Germline V gives CDR1 SGHKS, CDR2 YYEKEE (reference sequence). The CDR3 sequence is 15 residues long. V was trimmed by 0 bases and J by 10 bases, leaving 14 bases between them. The CDR3 sequence is CASSLARRVGSPLHF. CDR3 DNA sequence: TGTGCCAGCAGCTTGGCCCGCAGGGTAGGGTCACCCCTCCACTTT.

In DNA form, the CDR3 reads TGTGCCACCAGAGACTTTACCGGCGCTTATAGCAATCAGCCCCAGCATTTT. It translates to CATRDFTGAYSNQPQHF. The chain carries TRBV15 and TRBJ1-5; D is unclear. CDR3 length: 17 amino acids. Germline loops: CDR1 LNHNV, CDR2 YYDKDF (reference sequence). The ends were cut back, 6 bases at V and 0 bases at J, with 18 bases in the middle. Full variable domain (rest looked up from reference TRBV15 and TRBJ1-5): DAMVIQNPRYQVTQFGKPVTLSCSQTLNHNVMYWYQQKSSQAPKLLFHYYDKDFNNEADTPDNFQSRRPNTSFCFLDIRSPGLGDTAMYLCATRDFTGAYSNQPQHFGDGTRLSIL.

This clonotype was counted ten times or more. The chain has TRBV10-3 and TRBJ2-3, with TRBD2 as a possible D gene (6 bases). V was trimmed by 4 bases and J by 3 bases, leaving 8 bases between them. The CDR3 extends over 13 amino acids. Germline V gene sequence: CDR1 ENHRY, CDR2 SYGVKD. The CDR3 loop reads CAISAGGTDTQYF. In DNA form, the CDR3 reads TGTGCCATCAGTGCAGGAGGGACAGATACGCAGTATTTT.

This clonotype was counted many times. The chain recombines TRBV19 with TRBJ1-5; D not certain. V was trimmed by 5 bases and J by 5 bases, leaving 10 bases between them. The germline CDR1 and CDR2 sequences are LNHDA and SQIVND (reference sequence). The CDR3 is 13 residues long. CDR3 sequence: CASSRVQDQPQHF. DNA of the CDR3: TGTGCCAGTAGTCGGGTCCAGGATCAGCCCCAGCATTTT.

This clonotype has ten or more counts. The rearrangement links TRBV11-2 to TRBJ2-7; possibly TRBD1 or TRBD2 for D (5 bases each). This CDR3 spans 15 amino acids. Trimming shortened V by 5 bases and J by 3 bases, and 17 bases separated the two germline ends. CDR1 is SGHAT, CDR2 FQNNGV, per germline. The CDR3 region is CASSPIGREIYEQYF. CDR3 nucleotide sequence: TGTGCCAGCAGCCCGATAGGCAGGGAGATCTACGAGCAGTACTTC.

This clonotype was counted at least ten times. The genes are TRBV4-2 and TRBJ1-5; D not resolved. The germline CDR1 and CDR2 sequences are LGHNA and YNFKEQ. Trimming shortened V by 0 bases and J by 1 base, and 10 bases separated the two germline ends. CDR3 size: 16 residues. The CDR3 coding sequence is TGTGCCAGCAGCCAAGAATGGTACCGGAGCAATCAGCCCCAGCATTTT. Protein sequence: CASSQEWYRSNQPQHF.

This clonotype was picked up many times. The chain carries TRBV29-1 and TRBJ2-1, with TRBD1 identical over 7 bases. The CDR3 covers 14 residues. With V trimmed by 7 bases and J by 3 bases, 9 bases remained unmatched. Per the germline V gene, CDR1 is SQVTM and CDR2 is ANQGSEA. CDR3 bases: TGCAGCGGTAGAGACAGGGAACGCTACAATGAGCAGTTCTTC. This translates into CSGRDRERYNEQFF.

Worth noting for this clonotype: A much larger clonotype is one base distant, so this may be a read error. The rearrangement uses TRBV6-1 and TRBJ2-5, with 13 nucleotides matching TRBD2. The CDR3 runs to 16 residues. V shed 6 bases, J shed 0 bases, and the junction held 4 bases outside the gene matches. The germline CDR1 and CDR2 sequences are MNHNS and SASEGT. Written as DNA, the CDR3 is TGTGCCAGCAGCCCGGGACTAGCGGGGAACCAAGAGACCCAGTACTTC. Translation gives CASSPGLAGNQETQYF.

This clonotype appeared a few times. The chain combines TRBV5-6 with TRBJ1-5; 12 nucleotides match TRBD1. The CDR3 runs 16 residues. CDR1 and CDR2 (germline): SGHDT, YYEEEE. V shed 3 bases, J shed 6 bases, and the junction held 7 bases outside the gene matches. The DNA for the CDR3 is TGTGCCAGCAGCTCCCGGGACAGGGGGCTCGGTCAGCCCCAGCATTTT. This sequence encodes CASSSRDRGLGQPQHF.

This clonotype was detected many times. The gene calls are TRBV24-1 and TRBJ2-3; 10 bases are shared with TRBD1. V dropped 4 bases and J dropped 3; count of bases not matched to a gene: 9. From germline, CDR1 is KGHDR and CDR2 SFDVKD. The CDR3 runs to 17 residues. The CDR3 is CATSDLPGQGETDTQYF. The CDR3 DNA reads TGTGCCACCAGTGACCTACCCGGACAGGGGGAAACAGATACGCAGTATTTT.

This clonotype was counted at least ten times. The genes are TRBV7-2 and TRBJ2-2; D remains unclear. The germline CDR1 and CDR2 sequences are SGHTA and FQGNSA. V was shortened by 4 bases and J by 6 bases, with 9 bases between the two germline ends. The CDR3 runs 13 residues. The CDR3 coding sequence is TGTGCCAGCAGCTCTCGCAACTCCGGGGAGCTGTTTTTT. It is translated as CASSSRNSGELFF.

This clonotype was counted many times. This chain uses TRBV10-3 with TRBJ2-3; TRBD1 aligns across 7 bases. Trimming took 2 bases from V and 2 from J; bases not matched to a gene: 4. This CDR3 is built from 15 residues. Germline loops: CDR1 ENHRY, CDR2 SYGVKD. The CDR3 sequence is CAISEMTGTTDTQYF. The CDR3 DNA is TGTGCCATCAGTGAGATGACAGGGACCACAGATACGCAGTATTTT.

V usage is TRBV20-1 and J usage is TRBJ1-5; D is possibly TRBD1 (6 bases). This CDR3 region has 12 residues. From germline, CDR1 is DFQATT and CDR2 SNEGSKA (reference sequence). Deletions cut 4 bases from V and 7 bases from J, with 11 bases between. The CDR3 loop is CSATTRGQPQHF. The CDR3 region has the DNA TGCAGTGCTACGACCAGGGGCCAGCCCCAGCATTTT.

This clonotype was recorded many times. V and J are TRBV5-5 and TRBJ2-4; no firm D call. The germline V gene encodes CDR1 SGHKS and CDR2 YYEKEE (reference sequence). The CDR3 covers 13 residues. Trimming left V 7 bases short and J 10 bases short, with 18 bases between. The CDR3 reads CASQPAGLQIQYF. CDR3 nucleotide sequence: TGTGCCAGCCAACCAGCAGGCCTCCAAATTCAGTACTTC. The full variable domain, its missing parts supplied by reference TRBV5-5 and TRBJ2-4, is DAGVTQSPTHLIKTRGQQVTLRCSPISGHKSVSWYQQVLGQGPQFIFQYYEKEERGRGNFPDRFSARQFPNYSSELNVNALLLGDSALYLCASQPAGLQIQYFGAGTRLSVL.

V gene TRBV20-1 combines with J gene TRBJ1-3, with 10 bases matching TRBD1. Germline lookup yields CDR1 DFQATT and CDR2 SNEGSKA (reference sequence). After removal of 2 bases from V and 8 bases from J, the junction contained 6 bases not matched to a gene. This CDR3 comprises 14 residues. Here the CDR3 DNA reads TGCAGTGCTAGAAGGAGGACAGGGGGAGACACCATATATTTT. Its translation: CSARRRTGGDTIYF.

The rearrangement links TRBV11-1 to TRBJ1-1, with unresolved D. In germline, CDR1 is SGHAT, CDR2 FQDESV (reference sequence). V shed 0 bases and J shed 7 bases, with 15 bases lying between them. The CDR3 runs to 15 residues. The CDR3 sequence is CASSLALTDGGEAFF. CDR3 in DNA: TGTGCCAGCAGCTTAGCGCTCACGGATGGCGGTGAAGCTTTCTTT.

The chain links TRBV28 to TRBJ2-7; 11 nucleotides line up with TRBD1. Germline loops: CDR1 MDHEN, CDR2 SYDVKM. Trimming at V came to 10 bases and at J to 4 bases, leaving 9 bases not matched to a gene. The CDR3 loop spans 14 amino acids. The CDR3 is CAITPGQGGYEQYF. CDR3 in DNA: TGTGCCATTACACCGGGACAGGGGGGTTACGAGCAGTACTTC.

The gene calls are TRBV12-3 or TRBV12-4 and TRBJ1-5, with TRBD1 matching over 7 bases. V lost 3 bases and J lost 3; bases outside the gene matches: 11. The CDR3 runs 17 residues. CDR3 residues: CASSFLGTDRSNQPQHF. As DNA, the CDR3 is TGTGCCAGCAGTTTTCTCGGGACAGATCGATCCAATCAGCCCCAGCATTTT.